This entry lists 29 T cell receptor beta chains sequenced from one sample in a study of beta chain features in type 1 diabetes (dated by TCRdb to the late 2010s). Preparation of the library involved the immunoSEQ multiplex PCR assay. The entire amount of isolated RNA was reverse transcribed using the High Capacity cDNA Reverse Transcription Kit, so the sequenced TCRB transcripts were expressed ones. The table was pulled from immuneACCESS by TCRdb, which kept in-frame rearrangements only. Such tables lose some clones; where checked, under half of the loss comes from unresolved V genes, and the rest has no known cause. The sample table holds under 400,000 clones, of which 10% to 15% were seen once. The biggest ten clones account for approximately 0.015% of the sample. The sequencing sample was made of naive CD4+ T cells from blood. The cell subset or site label, read with the paper, signifies: true naive CD4+ T cells. These receptors were taken from a man aged 18 to 30 in good health.

The V and J genes are TRBV27 and TRBJ2-7, with TRBD2 matching 8 bases. The CDR3 sequence is 18 residues long. Trimming removed 3 bases from V and 0 bases from J; junction bases left unmatched: 13. Per germline, CDR1 MNHEY and CDR2 SMNVEV (reference sequence). CDR3 protein: CASSFFRGLAGSSYEQYF. The CDR3 DNA is TGTGCCAGCAGTTTTTTCAGGGGTCTAGCGGGTAGCTCCTACGAGCAGTACTTC.

The rearrangement joins TRBV14 to TRBJ2-2, with TRBD1 matching 8 bases. Germline trimming cut 5 bases from V and 5 bases from J; bases unmatched to any gene: 13. This CDR3 contains 17 residues. The germline CDR1 and CDR2 sequences are SGHDN and FVKESK. This CDR3 is CASSAWTGFMFTGELFF. The CDR3 nucleotides read TGTGCCAGCAGCGCCTGGACAGGGTTTATGTTTACCGGGGAGCTGTTTTTT. Supplemented by reference TRBV14 and TRBJ2-2, the full variable domain reads EAGVTQFPSHSVIEKGQTVTLRCDPISGHDNLYWYRRVMGKEIKFLLHFVKESKQDESGMPNNRFLAERTGGTYSTLKVQPAELEDSGVYFCASSAWTGFMFTGELFFGEGSRLTVL.

This clone has just a few counts. CDR3 coding DNA: TGTGCCAGCAGCTTAGTTAGCGGCAACACCGGGGAGCTGTTTTTT. It yields the protein CASSLVSGNTGELFF. The chain joins TRBV13 to TRBJ2-2; TRBD2 is a possible D gene (6 bases). V was shortened by 1 base and J by 2 bases, with 8 bases between the two germline ends. CDR1 is PRHDT, CDR2 FYEKMQ, per germline (reference sequence). The CDR3 sequence is 15 residues long.

This clone was recorded a few times. This chain links TRBV7-2 with TRBJ2-7; TRBD1 aligns across 9 bases. The V gene end was trimmed by 5 bases and the J gene end by 4 bases; junction bases not matched to a gene: 6. CDR3 length: 14 residues. Germline V gene sequence: CDR1 SGHTA, CDR2 FQGNSA. This chain's CDR3 is CASSPATGGYEQYF. The CDR3 nucleotides read TGTGCCAGCAGCCCCGCGACAGGGGGATACGAGCAGTACTTC.

There are a few counts of this clone. The rearrangement uses TRBV30 and TRBJ1-3, with a weak D call TRBD1 (5 bases). This CDR3 region has 15 residues. The germline gives CDR1 GTSNPN, CDR2 SVGIG (reference sequence). V dropped 5 bases and J dropped 1 base, with 15 bases sitting between them. The CDR3 DNA sequence: TGTGCCTGGTCTCTCTGGGGGGGGTCTGGAAACACCATATATTTT. Amino acids: CAWSLWGGSGNTIYF.

This rearrangement joins TRBV29-1 to TRBJ1-1; TRBD1 aligns across 7 bases. Germline CDR1 is SQVTM and CDR2 is ANQGSEA. Trimming cost V 0 bases and J 7 bases; bases outside gene matches: 8. The CDR3 consists of 14 residues. CDR3 loop: CSVEDETGTLEAFF. The CDR3 nucleotides are TGCAGCGTTGAAGATGAGACAGGGACCCTTGAAGCTTTCTTT.

The V gene is TRBV28, the J gene TRBJ2-7; D perhaps matches TRBD2 (6 bases). V lost 7 bases and J lost 6, with 19 bases in between. Germline V CDR1 and CDR2: MDHEN, SYDVKM. The CDR3 has 14 amino acids. The CDR3 reads CASTPGVRGGEQYF. CDR3 bases: TGTGCCAGCACCCCGGGGGTGCGGGGTGGCGAGCAGTACTTC.

This clone was counted between two and nine times. The V and J genes are TRBV7-9 and TRBJ1-2; a weak D match, TRBD1 (5 bases). CDR1 SEHNR and CDR2 FQNEAQ come from the germline V gene (reference sequence). There are 13 residues in the CDR3. Trimming removed 0 bases from V and 6 bases from J, with 8 bases in between. CDR3 residues: CASSLAGADGYTF. The CDR3 DNA follows: TGTGCCAGCAGCTTAGCAGGGGCAGATGGCTACACCTTC.

The table lists this clone with a few counts. The genes are TRBV9 and TRBJ2-2; 7 bases match TRBD2. J lost 4 bases, V lost 3 bases, and 6 bases had no gene match. CDR3 length: 15 residues. CDR1 and CDR2 from the germline V gene are SGDLS and YYNGEE. The CDR3 DNA follows: TGTGCCAGCAGCGGAGCGGGGATCGGCACCGGGGAGCTGTTTTTT. It codes for CASSGAGIGTGELFF.

The sample holds a few counts of this clone. The chain couples TRBV7-2 to TRBJ1-2, with 7 bases that match TRBD1. CDR1 and CDR2 (germline): SGHTA, FQGNSA. Trimming took 2 bases from V and 4 from J; bases not matched to a gene: 4. The CDR3 runs 14 residues. The chain's CDR3 is CASSLSGQTYGYTF. CDR3 bases: TGTGCCAGCAGCTTATCGGGACAGACCTATGGCTACACCTTC.

This clone showed up just a few times. This chain uses TRBV9 with TRBJ2-5; TRBD2 aligns across 15 bases. After removal of 4 bases from V and 4 bases from J, the junction contained 5 bases not matched to a gene. The germline CDR1 and CDR2 sequences are SGDLS and YYNGEE. The CDR3 runs 16 residues. CDR3: CASSRGLAGGSETQYF. The CDR3 region has the DNA TGTGCCAGCAGCCGAGGACTAGCGGGAGGGTCAGAGACCCAGTACTTC.

This clone turned up a few times. The chain combines TRBV4-2 with TRBJ2-1; 12 bases are shared with TRBD2. Trimming took 0 bases from V and 0 from J; bases not matched to a gene: 6. The CDR3 runs 19 residues. Per germline, CDR1 LGHNA and CDR2 YNFKEQ. This CDR3 is CASSQDRLAGDISYNEQFF. The CDR3 DNA is TGTGCCAGCAGCCAAGATAGACTAGCGGGAGATATCTCCTACAATGAGCAGTTCTTC.

The rearrangement uses TRBV7-2 and TRBJ2-3; 7 nucleotides match TRBD2. CDR1 SGHTA and CDR2 FQGNSA come from the germline V gene. V was clipped by 5 bases and J by 5 bases; unmatched bases: 10. The CDR3 totals 15 residues. The CDR3 reads CASSEGGGGLDTQYF. As DNA, the CDR3 is TGTGCCAGCAGCGAGGGCGGGGGAGGCCTAGATACGCAGTATTTT.

This chain links TRBV9 with TRBJ2-5; 13 bases fit TRBD2. Germline CDR1 SGDLS, CDR2 YYNGEE. V lost 5 bases, J lost 5 bases, and 18 bases stayed unmatched. This CDR3 is 19 amino acids long. The CDR3 sequence: CASSDGRPGTSGAAETQYF. CDR3 in DNA: TGTGCCAGCAGTGATGGGAGACCCGGGACTAGCGGGGCCGCGGAGACCCAGTACTTC.

The sample holds a few counts of this clone. DNA for the CDR3: TGTGCCAGCAGCCAGAGGAGAAATCAGCCCCAGCATTTT. This codes for CASSQRRNQPQHF. This chain joins TRBV13 and TRBJ1-5; D gene uncertain. V was pared by 5 bases and J by 4 bases, with 9 bases between. Germline assignment: CDR1 PRHDT and CDR2 FYEKMQ (reference sequence). There are 13 residues in the CDR3.

The chain joins TRBV11-3 to TRBJ2-1, with 10 bases fitting TRBD2. Trimming took 5 bases from V and 9 from J; bases not matched to a gene: 10. The CDR3 runs to 15 residues. Germline V gene lookup returns CDR1 SGHNT and CDR2 YENEEA. Written as DNA, the CDR3 is TGTGCCAGCAGCCCCGGACTAGCGGCCGATGGTGAGCAGTTCTTC. Its translation: CASSPGLAADGEQFF.

This clone was observed a handful of times. This chain uses TRBV30 with TRBJ1-5; D is possibly TRBD1 (6 bases). V shed 2 bases and J shed 5 bases, with 22 bases lying between them. Germline CDR1 and CDR2: GTSNPN and SVGIG (reference sequence). This CDR3 has 17 residues. In DNA form, the CDR3 reads TGTGCCTGGAGTAAGGGGCAGGGGCTACTCCGGGATCAGCCCCAGCATTTT. Amino acids: CAWSKGQGLLRDQPQHF.

The chain links TRBV7-3 to TRBJ1-1, with D possibly being TRBD1 (5 bases). This CDR3 is built from 16 residues. The germline gives CDR1 SGHTA, CDR2 FQGTGA. V lost 1 base and J lost 4, with 16 bases in between. CDR3 sequence: CASSLNPRGAGTEAFF. The DNA for the CDR3 is TGTGCCAGCAGCTTAAACCCGCGTGGGGCCGGCACTGAAGCTTTCTTT.

V usage is TRBV11-2 and J usage is TRBJ2-1; tentatively, D is TRBD1 (6 bases). CDR1 is SGHAT and CDR2 is FQNNGV in the germline V gene. The CDR3 has 13 residues. V gave up 2 bases and J gave up 5 bases, with 7 bases separating them. The CDR3 here is CASSLNRDNEQFF. Here the CDR3 DNA reads TGTGCCAGCAGCTTAAACAGGGACAATGAGCAGTTCTTC. The full variable domain, with the rest looked up from reference TRBV11-2 and TRBJ2-1, is EAGVAQSPRYKIIEKRQSVAFWCNPISGHATLYWYQQILGQGPKLLIQFQNNGVVDDSQLPKDRFSAERLKGVDSTLKIQPAKLEDSAVYLCASSLNRDNEQFFGPGTRLTVL.

This clone showed up just a few times. This chain uses TRBV6-5 with TRBJ2-2; TRBD1 matches 9 bases. The CDR3 is 15 amino acids. V lost 5 bases to trimming and J lost 7 bases; unmatched junction nucleotides: 8. CDR1 is MNHEY, CDR2 SVGAGI, per germline. The CDR3 loop is CASSRPGQGLGELFF. CDR3 nucleotides: TGTGCCAGCAGTCGACCGGGACAGGGACTCGGGGAGCTGTTTTTT.

The V gene is TRBV27, the J gene TRBJ1-2; TRBD1 matches 7 bases. V gave up 5 bases and J gave up 7 bases; unmatched junction bases: 13. The CDR3 covers 15 residues. Germline CDR1 is MNHEY and CDR2 is SMNVEV (reference sequence). The CDR3 DNA sequence: TGTGCCAGCAGTGGAGGGACAGAACCCGCTCGTGGCTACACCTTC. It codes for CASSGGTEPARGYTF.

The chain carries TRBV4-1 and TRBJ1-2, with D tentatively TRBD1 (5 bases). Germline-derived CDR1 and CDR2 are MGHRA and YSYEKL. CDR3 length: 14 residues. Trimming pared 1 base from V and 8 bases from J, leaving 14 bases between. CDR3 DNA sequence: TGCGCCAGCAGCCAAGGTGGAGACAGAAGAGGCTACACCTTC. It is translated as CASSQGGDRRGYTF.

The chain combines TRBV6-5 with TRBJ2-7; a weak D match, TRBD1 (7 bases). Germline V gene data show CDR1 as MNHEY and CDR2 as SVGAGI. V was shortened by 5 bases and J by 9 bases, with 11 bases between the two germline ends. The CDR3 has 11 amino acids. The CDR3 here is CASSQGGWQYF. In DNA, the CDR3 is TGTGCCAGCAGTCAGGGGGGCTGGCAGTACTTC.

This clone occurred a few times. The chain employs TRBV7-9 and TRBJ2-1; tentative D call: TRBD2 (5 bases). CDR1 is SEHNR, CDR2 FQNEAQ, per germline (reference sequence). This CDR3 is built from 16 residues. Deletions cut 4 bases from V and 2 bases from J, with 15 bases between. The CDR3 here is CASSYVREPTYNEQFF. The CDR3 bases are TGTGCCAGCAGCTACGTGAGGGAGCCTACCTACAATGAGCAGTTCTTC.

V gene TRBV7-6 combines with J gene TRBJ2-7, with D unresolved. V dropped 1 base and J dropped 5 bases, with 12 bases sitting between them. The CDR3 sequence is 14 residues long. Germline lookup yields CDR1 SGHVS and CDR2 FNYEAQ. As DNA, the CDR3 is TGTGCCAGCAGCTTAGGCCCGGGTACGAACGAGCAGTACTTC. It yields the protein CASSLGPGTNEQYF.

This clone has just a few counts. This chain connects TRBV29-1 to TRBJ1-4; the D gene is possibly TRBD1 (6 bases). Germline-derived CDR1 and CDR2 are SQVTM and ANQGSEA. V was cut by 3 bases and J by 6 bases, with 11 bases left in between. The CDR3 covers 13 residues. For the CDR3, the DNA is TGCAGCGTTGACCTACAGGGAGATGAAAAACTGTTTTTT. Translation: CSVDLQGDEKLFF.

The chain combines TRBV18 with TRBJ2-5; no clear D. The CDR3 totals 14 residues. From germline, CDR1 is KGHSH and CDR2 LQKENI. V was shortened by 3 bases and J by 4 bases, with 12 bases between the two germline ends. The CDR3 is CASSPEVSAETQYF. CDR3 nucleotides: TGTGCCAGCTCACCTGAGGTCTCGGCAGAGACCCAGTACTTC.

This clone was detected only a few times. The J gene is TRBJ2-1, the V gene TRBV7-2, with a possible D match to TRBD2 (5 bases). CDR1 and CDR2 from the germline V gene are SGHTA and FQGNSA. The CDR3 runs 15 residues. Trimming removed 5 bases from V and 1 base from J, with 12 bases in between. The CDR3 nucleotides are TGTGCCAGCAGCCCCCCACCGGGGTCCTACAATGAGCAGTTCTTC. It specifies CASSPPPGSYNEQFF.

The chain is built from TRBV10-3 and TRBJ1-3, with D unclear. The V end was cut by 0 bases, the J end by 9 bases, with 9 bases between. CDR3 size: 13 residues. CDR1 ENHRY and CDR2 SYGVKD come from the germline V gene. CDR3 in amino acids: CAISESGIGTIYF. The CDR3 DNA is TGTGCCATCAGTGAGTCCGGGATTGGCACCATATATTTT.